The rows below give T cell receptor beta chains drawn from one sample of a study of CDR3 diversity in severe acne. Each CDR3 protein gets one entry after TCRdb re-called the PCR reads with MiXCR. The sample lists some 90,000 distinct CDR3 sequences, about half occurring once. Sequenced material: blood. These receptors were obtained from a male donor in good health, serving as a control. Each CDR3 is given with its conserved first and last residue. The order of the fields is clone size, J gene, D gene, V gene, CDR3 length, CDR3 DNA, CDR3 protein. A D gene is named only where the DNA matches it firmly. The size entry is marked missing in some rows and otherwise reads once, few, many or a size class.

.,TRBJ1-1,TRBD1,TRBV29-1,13,TGCAGCCAAGAGGGGACAGGGGGCACTGAAGCTTTCTTT,CSQEGTGGTEAFF
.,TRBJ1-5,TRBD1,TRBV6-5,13,TGTGCCAGCAGCTCAGGGGGCTCCCAGCCCCAGCATTTT,CASSSGGSQPQHF
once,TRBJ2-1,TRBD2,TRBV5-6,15,TGTGCCAGCAGTCCCACTAGCGGAGGATACAATGAGCAGTTCTTC,CASSPTSGGYNEQFF
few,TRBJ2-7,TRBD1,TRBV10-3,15,TGTGCCATCAGAGCCCGGGACAGGGGCGCCTACGAGCAGTACTTC,CAIRARDRGAYEQYF
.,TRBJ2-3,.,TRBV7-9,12,TGTGCCAGCAGCCCTCTGGCAGATACGCAGTATTTT,CASSPLADTQYF
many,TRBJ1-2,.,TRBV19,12,TGTGCCAGTAGTTTCTTCGCGGGTGGCTACACCTTC,CASSFFAGGYTF
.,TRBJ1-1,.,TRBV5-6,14,TGTGCCAGCAGCTTGGTCGGGTTTCGCGAAGACGCTTTCTTT,CASSLVGFREDAFF
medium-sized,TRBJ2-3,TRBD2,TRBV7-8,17,TGTGCCAGCACCCGACAGCGGACTAGCGGACCCACAGATACGCAGTATTTT,CASTRQRTSGPTDTQYF
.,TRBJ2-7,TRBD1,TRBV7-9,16,TGTGCCAGCAGCGGGGACAGGGGGGTTGTGGACTACGAGCAGTACTTC,CASSGDRGVVDYEQYF
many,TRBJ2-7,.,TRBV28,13,TGTGCCAGCTCTCTCGGGGGAAACTACGAGCAGTACTTC,CASSLGGNYEQYF
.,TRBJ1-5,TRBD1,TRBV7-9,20,TGTGCCAGCAGCTTATTCGGGACAGGGGCGACCCTGGTTGGGAATCAGCCCCAGCATTTT,CASSLFGTGATLVGNQPQHF
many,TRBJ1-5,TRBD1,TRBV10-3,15,TGTGCCATCAGTGAGGGGACAGGGAGCAATCAGCCCCAGCATTTT,CAISEGTGSNQPQHF
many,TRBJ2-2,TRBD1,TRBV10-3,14,TGTGCCATCAGGACAGGGGCGAACACCGGGGAGCTGTTTTTT,CAIRTGANTGELFF
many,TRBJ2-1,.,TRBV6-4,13,TGTGCCAGCAGCCGGACAAGTAACAATGAGCAGTTCTTC,CASSRTSNNEQFF
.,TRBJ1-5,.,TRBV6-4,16,TGTGCCAGCAGCCCTACTAGCGGGGGAGGCAATGAGCCCCAGCATTTT,CASSPTSGGGNEPQHF
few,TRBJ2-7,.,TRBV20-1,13,TGCAGTGCTGTCTCTAGCGTCTCCTACGAGCAGTACTTC,CSAVSSVSYEQYF
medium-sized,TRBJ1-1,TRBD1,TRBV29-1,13,TGCAGCGTCGGACGTACAGGGGAAACTGAAGCTTTCTTT,CSVGRTGETEAFF
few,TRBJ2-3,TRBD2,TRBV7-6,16,TGTGCCAGCAGCTTAGTGGCTAGCGGGAGTCTCGTTACGCAGTATTTT,CASSLVASGSLVTQYF
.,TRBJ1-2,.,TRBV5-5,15,TGTGCCAGCAGCCAAGATCATGGGGGGAACTATGGCTACACCTTC,CASSQDHGGNYGYTF
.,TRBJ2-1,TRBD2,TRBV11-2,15,TGTGCCAGCAGCTTGGCCGGGACTAGCGCCCGCGAGCAGTTCTTC,CASSLAGTSAREQFF
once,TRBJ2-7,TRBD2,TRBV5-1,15,TGCGCCAGCAGCTTGTGGCTAGCGGGACTGGACGAGCAGTACTTC,CASSLWLAGLDEQYF
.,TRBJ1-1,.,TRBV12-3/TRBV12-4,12,TGTGCCAGCCACGACACCAACACTGAAGCTTTCTTT,CASHDTNTEAFF
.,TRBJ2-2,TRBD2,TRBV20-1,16,TGCAGTGCTAGAGATTTGGCTAGCGGGGACACCGGGGAGCTGTTTTTT,CSARDLASGDTGELFF
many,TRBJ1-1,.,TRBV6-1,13,TGTGCCAGCACCGGGGACATGGACACTGAAGCTTTCTTT,CASTGDMDTEAFF
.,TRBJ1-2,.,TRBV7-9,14,TGTGCCAGCAGCTTATCGAGGAACGGGGTTGGCTACACCTTC,CASSLSRNGVGYTF
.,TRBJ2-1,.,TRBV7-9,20,TGTGCCAGCAGCGCCAGCAGCCCGACCCAGAGTCCCACCGGATACAATGAGCAGTTCTTC,CASSASSPTQSPTGYNEQFF
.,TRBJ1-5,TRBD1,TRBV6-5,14,TGCGCCAGCAGTGGGAACACAGGGGATCAGCCCCAGCATTTT,CASSGNTGDQPQHF
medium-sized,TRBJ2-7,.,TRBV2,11,TGTGCCAGCAGTGCTCACTACGAGCAGTACTTC,CASSAHYEQYF
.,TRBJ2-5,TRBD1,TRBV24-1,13,TGTGCCACCAGTGAAAGGACAGGGGAGACCCAGTACTTC,CATSERTGETQYF
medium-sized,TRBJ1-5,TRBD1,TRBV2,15,TGTGCCAGCAGTCAAGAGGCACAGGGGGGTCAGCCCCAGCATTTT,CASSQEAQGGQPQHF
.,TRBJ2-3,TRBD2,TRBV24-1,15,TGTGCCACCAGTGACGGGAGGGAGAGCACAGATACGCAGTATTTT,CATSDGRESTDTQYF
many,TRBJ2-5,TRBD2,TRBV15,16,TGTGCCACCAGCAGAGATAGAGCTAGCGGGCAAGAGACCCAGTACTTC,CATSRDRASGQETQYF
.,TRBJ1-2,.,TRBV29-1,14,TGCAGCGTTGAAGAACCGGGACTGTGGGGTGGCTACACCTTC,CSVEEPGLWGGYTF
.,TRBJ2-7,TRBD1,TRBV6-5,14,TGTGCCAGCAGACGCTCCGGGACAGCATACGAGCAGTACTTC,CASRRSGTAYEQYF
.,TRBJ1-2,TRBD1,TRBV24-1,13,TGTGCCACCAGTGAACAGGGGGACTATGGCTACACCTTC,CATSEQGDYGYTF
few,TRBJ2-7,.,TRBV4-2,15,TGTGCCAGCAGCCAACTATCCGGGACTGCTAGCGAGCAGTACTTC,CASSQLSGTASEQYF
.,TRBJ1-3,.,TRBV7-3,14,TGTGCCAGCAGCCTAGGGAACTCTGGAAACACCATATATTTT,CASSLGNSGNTIYF
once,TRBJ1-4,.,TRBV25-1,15,TGTGCCAGCAATGGACCAGGGTTCCTAAATGAAAAACTGTTTTTT,CASNGPGFLNEKLFF
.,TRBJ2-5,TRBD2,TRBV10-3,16,TGTGCCATCAGTGAGGCTAGCGGGAGGGCCCAAGAGACCCAGTACTTC,CAISEASGRAQETQYF
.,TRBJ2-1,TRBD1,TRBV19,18,TGTGCCAGTAGTATCCCGACAGGGGTTAACTATGGCTACAATGAGCAGTTCTTC,CASSIPTGVNYGYNEQFF
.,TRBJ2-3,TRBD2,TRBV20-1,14,TGCAGTGCCCTGGGACTAGCGCGCACAGATACGCAGTATTTT,CSALGLARTDTQYF
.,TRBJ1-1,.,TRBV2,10,TGTGCCAGCCGGGGCGCTGAAGCTTTCTTT,CASRGAEAFF
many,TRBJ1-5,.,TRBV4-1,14,TGCGCCAGCAGCCAAGAGGGAGTTGAGGGGTCCCAGCATTTT,CASSQEGVEGSQHF
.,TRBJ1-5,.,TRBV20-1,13,TGCAGTGCCAGAACAGGGTTGAGGCAGCCCCAGCATTTT,CSARTGLRQPQHF
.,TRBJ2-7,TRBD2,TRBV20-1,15,TGCAGTGCTAGAGAAGGACTAGCGGGAGGGTACGAGCAGTACTTC,CSAREGLAGGYEQYF
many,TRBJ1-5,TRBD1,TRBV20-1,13,TGCAGTGCCGTGGACAGGTTGAATCAGCCCCAGCATTTT,CSAVDRLNQPQHF
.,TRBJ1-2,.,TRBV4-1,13,TGCGCCAGCAGCCAATTAGGGTCCTATGGCTACACCTTC,CASSQLGSYGYTF
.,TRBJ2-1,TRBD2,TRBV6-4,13,TGTGCCAGCAGTGTTAGCGGGGCCAATGAGCAGTTCTTC,CASSVSGANEQFF
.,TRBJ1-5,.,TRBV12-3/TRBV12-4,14,TGTGCCAGCAGCCGCCCGGGCCAGGAAGAGACCCAGCATTTT,CASSRPGQEETQHF
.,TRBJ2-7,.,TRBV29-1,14,TGCAGCGCCCCCGGGGGCACTCCCTCCTACGAGCAGTACTTC,CSAPGGTPSYEQYF
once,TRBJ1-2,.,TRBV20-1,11,TGCAGTGCTATGGGGGGAGGTAGCTACACCTTC,CSAMGGGSYTF
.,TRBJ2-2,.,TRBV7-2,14,TGTGCCAGCAGTAAAGCGGGCCCTACGGGGGAGCTGTTTTTT,CASSKAGPTGELFF
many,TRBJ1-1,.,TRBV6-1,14,TGTGCCAGCAGTCTAGGGGACCGGAACACTGAAGCTTTCTTT,CASSLGDRNTEAFF
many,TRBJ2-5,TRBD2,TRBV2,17,TGTGCCACTGGACAGGGGAGACTAGCGGGAGACGGAGAGACCCAGTACTTC,CATGQGRLAGDGETQYF
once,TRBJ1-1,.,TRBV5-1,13,TGCGCCAGCAGTGTGGATTCGAACACTGAAGCTTTCTTT,CASSVDSNTEAFF
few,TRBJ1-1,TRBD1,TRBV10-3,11,TGTGCCACACTACAGGGGCCTGAAGCTTTCTTT,CATLQGPEAFF
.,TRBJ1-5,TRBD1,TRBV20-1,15,TGCAGTGCTAGAGAAGGGACAGGGGGTAGGCAGCCCCAGCATTTT,CSAREGTGGRQPQHF